Described below is a single TCR beta chain sequence and its context. These data originate in a study of control samples from healthy donors and cancer patients. The J segment lost 1 base and the V segment lost 4 bases, leaving 5 bases of the junction unmatched. Germline CDR1 and CDR2: SGHRS and YFSETQ. CDR3 length: 16 residues. Only in-frame clones appear in the TCRdb table, and some are missing; sequencing was by immunoSEQ multiplex PCR. Here the sample spans 150,000 or so clones, 75% to 95% being singletons. Source material: blood. The source of this sequence is a man between 18 and 35 years old in good health. The gene calls are TRBV5-1 and TRBJ2-3, with TRBD2 matching 11 bases. CDR3 sequence: CASSAQTSGGTDTQYF. The CDR3 nucleotides are TGCGCCAGCAGCGCGCAGACTAGCGGGGGCACAGATACGCAGTATTTT.